The rows below give T cell receptor beta chains drawn from one sample of a study of blood T cell repertoires in COVID-19. Assay: immunoSEQ multiplex PCR; the TCRdb copy retains only in-frame clones and omits some. Found here are 140,000 to 150,000 clones, approximately 91% of them singletons; the top ten hold 1.8%. The specimen sequenced was peripheral blood. Source of these receptors: a man between 65 and 85 years old with acute or convalescent COVID-19. The CDR3 runs from the conserved cysteine through the conserved F or W. The order of the fields is D gene, V gene, J gene, CDR3 protein, CDR3 DNA. D genes are given only for firm matches.

D: .; V: TRBV7-8; J: TRBJ1-5; CDR3: CASSLSEYQPQHF; DNA: TGTGCCAGCAGCTTATCGGAGTATCAGCCCCAGCATTTT
D: TRBD1; V: TRBV28; J: TRBJ1-6; CDR3: CASSPLGGQGYNSPLHF; DNA: TGTGCCAGCAGTCCCCTTGGGGGACAGGGTTATAATTCACCCCTCCACTTT
D: .; V: TRBV5-1; J: TRBJ2-7; CDR3: CASSSTAGSYEQYF; DNA: TGCGCCAGCAGCTCGACAGCGGGCTCCTACGAGCAGTACTTC
D: TRBD2; V: TRBV6-6; J: TRBJ2-7; CDR3: CASSYGSGGPTYEQYF; DNA: TGTGCCAGCAGTTACGGTAGCGGGGGGCCAACCTACGAGCAGTACTTC
D: .; V: TRBV12-5; J: TRBJ1-1; CDR3: CASGRGTTNTEAFF; DNA: TGTGCTAGTGGTCGGGGAACAACGAACACTGAAGCTTTCTTT
D: .; V: TRBV19; J: TRBJ1-2; CDR3: CASSTRDKGWEGYTF; DNA: TGTGCCAGTAGTACCAGGGACAAGGGATGGGAAGGCTACACCTTC
D: TRBD2; V: TRBV7-9; J: TRBJ2-2; CDR3: CASSFIAGGHTGELFF; DNA: TGTGCCAGCAGCTTCATAGCGGGAGGTCATACCGGGGAGCTGTTTTTT
D: TRBD1; V: TRBV18; J: TRBJ2-3; CDR3: CASSQQGALGDTQYF; DNA: TGTGCCAGCTCACAACAGGGGGCCCTAGGAGATACGCAGTATTTT
D: .; V: TRBV10-1; J: TRBJ1-5; CDR3: CASSYRIDQPQHF; DNA: TGCGCCAGCAGCTACAGGATCGATCAGCCCCAGCATTTT
D: TRBD1; V: TRBV11-2; J: TRBJ2-7; CDR3: CASSPGTGFYEQYF; DNA: TGTGCCAGCAGCCCCGGGACAGGTTTCTACGAGCAGTACTTC
D: TRBD1; V: TRBV24-1; J: TRBJ1-4; CDR3: CATSDKSRDRGEREKLFF; DNA: TGTGCCACCAGTGACAAGTCCCGGGACAGGGGAGAACGCGAAAAACTGTTTTTT
D: .; V: TRBV27; J: TRBJ1-6; CDR3: CASRSDSHNSPLHF; DNA: TGTGCCAGCAGGTCGGACAGTCATAATTCACCCCTCCACTTT
D: .; V: TRBV27; J: TRBJ1-1; CDR3: CASSYSGPPGGNTEAFF; DNA: TGTGCCAGCAGTTATTCCGGACCCCCCGGGGGGAACACTGAAGCTTTCTTT
D: TRBD1; V: TRBV5-8; J: TRBJ1-2; CDR3: CASSWGQGNYGYTF; DNA: TGTGCCAGCAGCTGGGGACAGGGGAACTATGGCTACACCTTC
D: TRBD2; V: TRBV6-5; J: TRBJ2-7; CDR3: CASSPDSGTLSEQYF; DNA: TGTGCCAGCAGTCCTGATAGCGGGACCCTCTCCGAGCAGTACTTC